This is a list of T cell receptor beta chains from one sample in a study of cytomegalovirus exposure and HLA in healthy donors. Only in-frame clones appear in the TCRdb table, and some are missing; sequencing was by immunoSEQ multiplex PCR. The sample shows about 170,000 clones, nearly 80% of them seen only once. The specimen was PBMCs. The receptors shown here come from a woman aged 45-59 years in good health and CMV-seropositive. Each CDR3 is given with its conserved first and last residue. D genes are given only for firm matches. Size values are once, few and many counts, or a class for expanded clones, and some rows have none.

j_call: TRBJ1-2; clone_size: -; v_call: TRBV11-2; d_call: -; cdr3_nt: TGTGCCAGCAGCTTTTCAGTTTCGACTAACTATGGCTACACCTTC; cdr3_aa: CASSFSVSTNYGYTF
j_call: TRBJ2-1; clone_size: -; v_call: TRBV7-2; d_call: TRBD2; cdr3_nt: TGTGCCAGCAGTACCGGACTAGCGGGGAGCAATGAGCAGTTCTTC; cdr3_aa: CASSTGLAGSNEQFF
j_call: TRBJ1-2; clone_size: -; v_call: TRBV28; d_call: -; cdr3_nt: TGTGCCAGCAGTTTACGGGGGAACTATGGCTACACCTTC; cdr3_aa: CASSLRGNYGYTF
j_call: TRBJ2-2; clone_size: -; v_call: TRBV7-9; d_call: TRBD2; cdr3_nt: TGTGCCAGCAGCTTAGCGGGTCGCGGGGGTGTGAGCACCGGGGAGCTGTTTTTT; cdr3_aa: CASSLAGRGGVSTGELFF
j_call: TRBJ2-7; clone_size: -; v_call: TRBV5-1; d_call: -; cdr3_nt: TGCGCCAGCAGCTTAAGTGGTACCGAGCACGAGCAGTACTTC; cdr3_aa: CASSLSGTEHEQYF
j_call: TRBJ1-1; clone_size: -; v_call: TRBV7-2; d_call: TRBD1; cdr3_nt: TGTGCCAGCAGCCCACCGACAGGGGCTAACACTGAAGCTTTCTTT; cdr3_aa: CASSPPTGANTEAFF
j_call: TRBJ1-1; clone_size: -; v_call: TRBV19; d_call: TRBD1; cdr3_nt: TGTGCCAGTGGGGAACCGGACAGGGCCGAGAACACTGAAGCTTTCTTT; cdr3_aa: CASGEPDRAENTEAFF
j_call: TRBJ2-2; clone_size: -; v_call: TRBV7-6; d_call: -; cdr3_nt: TGTGCCAGCAGCTTAACTGGCGGAAACACCGGGGAGCTGTTTTTT; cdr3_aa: CASSLTGGNTGELFF
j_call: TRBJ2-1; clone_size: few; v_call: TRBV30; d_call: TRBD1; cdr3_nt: TGTGCCTGGAGTGGGGACAGTCAGGGCAATGAGCAGTTCTTC; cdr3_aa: CAWSGDSQGNEQFF
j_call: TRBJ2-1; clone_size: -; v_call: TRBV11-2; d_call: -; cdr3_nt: TGTGCCAGCAGACAACCTGGTGGTGGTGAGCAGTTCTTC; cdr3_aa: CASRQPGGGEQFF
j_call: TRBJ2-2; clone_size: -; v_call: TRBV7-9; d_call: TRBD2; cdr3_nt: TGTGCCAGCAGCCCCGGTAGCGGGAGGCGAAGCGGGGAGCTGTTTTTT; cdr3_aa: CASSPGSGRRSGELFF
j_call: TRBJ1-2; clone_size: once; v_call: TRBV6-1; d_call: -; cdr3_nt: TGTGCCAGCAGTCAGCTGGGCTCCTACACCTTC; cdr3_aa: CASSQLGSYTF
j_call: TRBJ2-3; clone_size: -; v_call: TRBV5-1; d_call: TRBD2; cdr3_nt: TGCGCCAGCAGCAAAGCGGGAGAGCGCACAGATACGCAGTATTTT; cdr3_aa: CASSKAGERTDTQYF
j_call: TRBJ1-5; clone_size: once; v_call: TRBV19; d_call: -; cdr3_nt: TGTGCCAGTAGCTCGGACAGAAATCAGCCCCAGCATTTT; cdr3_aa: CASSSDRNQPQHF
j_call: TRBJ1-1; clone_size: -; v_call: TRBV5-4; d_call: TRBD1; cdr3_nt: TGTGCCAGCAGCCCCCCTCGGACAGGGATGAACACTGAAGCTTTCTTT; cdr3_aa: CASSPPRTGMNTEAFF
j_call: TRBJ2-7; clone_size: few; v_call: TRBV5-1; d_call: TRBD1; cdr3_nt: TGCGCCAGCAGCTTGGAGTTAAAAGGGACAGGGGGCGACGAGCAGTACTTC; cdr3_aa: CASSLELKGTGGDEQYF
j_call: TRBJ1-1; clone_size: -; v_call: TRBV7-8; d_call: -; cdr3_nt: TGTGCCAGCAGCTTACCGGGAAACACTGAAGCTTTCTTT; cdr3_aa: CASSLPGNTEAFF
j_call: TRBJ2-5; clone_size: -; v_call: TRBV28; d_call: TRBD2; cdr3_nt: TGTGCCAGCAGTTCAGCTAGCGGGGGGGCGAATTTAGAGACCCAGTACTTC; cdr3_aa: CASSSASGGANLETQYF
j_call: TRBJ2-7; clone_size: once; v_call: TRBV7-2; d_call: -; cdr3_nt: TGTGCCAGCAGCTTAGGAGGAGGAACTTTCTACGAGCAGTACTTC; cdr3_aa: CASSLGGGTFYEQYF
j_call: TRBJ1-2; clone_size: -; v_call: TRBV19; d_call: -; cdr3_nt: TGTGCCAGTAGACTCAGGGAAGGTTCGGGTGGCTACACCTTC; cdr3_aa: CASRLREGSGGYTF
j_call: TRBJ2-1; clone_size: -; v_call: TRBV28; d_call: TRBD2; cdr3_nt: TGTGCCAGCAGTTTATTAAAAGCGGGGGGGTCAAATGAGCAGTTCTTC; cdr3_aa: CASSLLKAGGSNEQFF
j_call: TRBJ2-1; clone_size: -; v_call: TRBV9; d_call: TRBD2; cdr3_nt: TGTGCCAGCAGCGTAGTGTCTAGCGGGAGAAGTGAGCAGTTCTTC; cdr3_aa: CASSVVSSGRSEQFF
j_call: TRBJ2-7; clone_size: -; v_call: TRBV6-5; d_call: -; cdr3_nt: TGTGCCAGCAGTTATAATCTAGCCTCCTCCTACGAGCAGTACTTC; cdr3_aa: CASSYNLASSYEQYF
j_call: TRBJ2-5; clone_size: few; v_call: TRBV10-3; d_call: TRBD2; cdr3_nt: TGTGCCATCAGATCCGGACTAGCGGGAGAGACCCAGTACTTC; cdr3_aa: CAIRSGLAGETQYF
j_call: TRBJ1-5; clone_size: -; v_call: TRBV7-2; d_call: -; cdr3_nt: TGTGCCAGCAGCTACGGACATTATAGCAATCAGCCCCAGCATTTT; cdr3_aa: CASSYGHYSNQPQHF
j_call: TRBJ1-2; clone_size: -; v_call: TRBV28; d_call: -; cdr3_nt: TGTGCCAGCAGAGCGGGGACCTATGGCTACACCTTC; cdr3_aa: CASRAGTYGYTF
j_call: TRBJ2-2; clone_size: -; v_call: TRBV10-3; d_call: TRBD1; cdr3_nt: TGTGCCACTACAGGGGCCACCGGGGAGCTGTTTTTT; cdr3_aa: CATTGATGELFF
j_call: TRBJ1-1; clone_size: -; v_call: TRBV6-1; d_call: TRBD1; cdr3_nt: TGTGCCAGCAGTCCACGACAGGGTGCAGCTTTCTTT; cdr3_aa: CASSPRQGAAFF
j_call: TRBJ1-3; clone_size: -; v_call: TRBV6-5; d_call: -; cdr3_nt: TGTGCCAGCAGCCAGCAGGCCCTCTCTGGAAACACCATATATTTT; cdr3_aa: CASSQQALSGNTIYF
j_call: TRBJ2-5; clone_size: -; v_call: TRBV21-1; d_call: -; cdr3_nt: TGTGCCAGCAGCACCCGGACAGGGTGGGAGACCCAGTACTTC; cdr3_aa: CASSTRTGWETQYF
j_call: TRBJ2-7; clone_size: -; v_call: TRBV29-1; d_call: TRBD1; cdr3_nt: TGCAGCGTTGGGGACAGGTTCGAGCAGTACTTC; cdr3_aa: CSVGDRFEQYF
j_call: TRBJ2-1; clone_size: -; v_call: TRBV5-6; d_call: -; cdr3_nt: TGTGCCAGCAGCTACGGGGACAATGAGCAGTTCTTC; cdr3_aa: CASSYGDNEQFF
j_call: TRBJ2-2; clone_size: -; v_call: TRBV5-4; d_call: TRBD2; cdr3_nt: TGTGCCAGCAGCCCTACTAGCGGGAGGGCCTTTAGAACCGGGGAGCTGTTTTTT; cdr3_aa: CASSPTSGRAFRTGELFF
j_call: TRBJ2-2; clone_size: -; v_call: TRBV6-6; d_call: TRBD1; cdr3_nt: TGTGCCACTCATATTACAGGGGGGTCCGGGGAGCTGTTTTTT; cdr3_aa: CATHITGGSGELFF
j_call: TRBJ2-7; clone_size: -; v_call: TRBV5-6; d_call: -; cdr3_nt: TGTGCCAGCAGCATCCGGGGACTTTTCTACGAGCAGTACTTC; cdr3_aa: CASSIRGLFYEQYF
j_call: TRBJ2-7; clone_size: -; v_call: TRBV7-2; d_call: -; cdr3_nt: TGTGCCAGCAGCTCCGGACGGGGACTGGGGCAGTACTTC; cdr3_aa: CASSSGRGLGQYF
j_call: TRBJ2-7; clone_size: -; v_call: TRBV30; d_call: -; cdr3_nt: TGTGCCGGAATGCAGGGTGCTGAGCAGTACTTC; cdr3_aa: CAGMQGAEQYF
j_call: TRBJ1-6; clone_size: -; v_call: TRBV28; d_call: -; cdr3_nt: TGTGCCAGCAGTTTAGGTTGGGACTTGGATTCACCCCTCCACTTT; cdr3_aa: CASSLGWDLDSPLHF
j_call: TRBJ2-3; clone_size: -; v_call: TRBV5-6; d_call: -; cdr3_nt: TGTGCCAGCAGCTTGGCAGGGGTAAAGGGAGATACGCAGTATTTT; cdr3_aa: CASSLAGVKGDTQYF
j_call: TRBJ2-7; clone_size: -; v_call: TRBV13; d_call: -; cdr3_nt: TGTGCCAGCAGCTTAAGTGCAGGGGGGATTTACGAGCAGTACTTC; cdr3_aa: CASSLSAGGIYEQYF
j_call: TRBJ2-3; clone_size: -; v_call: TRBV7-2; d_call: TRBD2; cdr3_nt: TGTGCCAGCAGCCCTGGACTAGCGAGTAGCACAGATACGCAGTATTTT; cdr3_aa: CASSPGLASSTDTQYF
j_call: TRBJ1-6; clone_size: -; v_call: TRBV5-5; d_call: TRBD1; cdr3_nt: TGTGCCAGCAGCCCAGACAGGGATAATTCACCCCTCCACTTT; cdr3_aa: CASSPDRDNSPLHF
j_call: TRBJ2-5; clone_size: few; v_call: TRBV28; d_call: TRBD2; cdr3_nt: TGTGCCAGCAGTTTTAATCCAGCGGGGGCCCAAGAGACCCAGTACTTC; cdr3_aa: CASSFNPAGAQETQYF
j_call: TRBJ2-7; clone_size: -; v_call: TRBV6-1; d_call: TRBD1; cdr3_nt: TGTGCCAGCAGTCTTACGGGACAGCCCCACTACGAGCAGTACTTC; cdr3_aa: CASSLTGQPHYEQYF
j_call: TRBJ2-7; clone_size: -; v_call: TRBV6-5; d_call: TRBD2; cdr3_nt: TGTGCCAGCAGTGAGAGCGGGAGCTCCTACGAGCAGTACTTC; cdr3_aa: CASSESGSSYEQYF
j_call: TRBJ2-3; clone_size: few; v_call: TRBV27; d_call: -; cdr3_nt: TGTGCCAGCAGCAAGAGGGGACAATCCACAGATACGCAGTATTTT; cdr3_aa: CASSKRGQSTDTQYF
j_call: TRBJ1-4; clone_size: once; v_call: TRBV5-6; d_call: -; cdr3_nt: TGTGCCAGCAGCTTGGTGAACAGTCGTTGGGAAAAACTGTTTTTT; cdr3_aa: CASSLVNSRWEKLFF
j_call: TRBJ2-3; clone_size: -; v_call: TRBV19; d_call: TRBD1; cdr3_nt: TGTGCCACCCTTCGACAGGGGGCTAGCACAGATACGCAGTATTTT; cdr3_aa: CATLRQGASTDTQYF
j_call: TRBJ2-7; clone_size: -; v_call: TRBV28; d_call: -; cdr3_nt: TGTGCCAGCAGCCCAGGCTCCTACGAGCAGTACTTC; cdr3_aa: CASSPGSYEQYF
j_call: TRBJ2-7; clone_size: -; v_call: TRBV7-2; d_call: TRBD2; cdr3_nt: TGTGCCAGCAGCTTAGCTAGCGGGGGCTCCTACGAGCAGTACTTC; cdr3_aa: CASSLASGGSYEQYF
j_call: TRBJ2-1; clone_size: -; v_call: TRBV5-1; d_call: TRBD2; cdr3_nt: TGCGCCAGTATAGCGGGGGGGCTTTATGGCGGTGAGCAGTTCTTC; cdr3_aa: CASIAGGLYGGEQFF
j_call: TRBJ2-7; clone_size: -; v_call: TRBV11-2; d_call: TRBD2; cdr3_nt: TGTGCCAGCAGCTTACAGGGCCAGGGACTAGGGGAGCAGTACTTC; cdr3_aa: CASSLQGQGLGEQYF
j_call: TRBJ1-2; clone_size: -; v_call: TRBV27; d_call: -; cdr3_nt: TGTGCCAGCAGTTTAGACAGTAACTATGGCTACACCTTC; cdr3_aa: CASSLDSNYGYTF
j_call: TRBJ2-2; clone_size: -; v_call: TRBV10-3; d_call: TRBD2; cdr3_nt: TGTGCCACCTCGCTTAGCGGGGGGGCGAACACCGGGGAGCTGTTTTTT; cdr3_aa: CATSLSGGANTGELFF
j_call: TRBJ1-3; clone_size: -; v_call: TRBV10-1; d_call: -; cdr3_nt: TGCGCCAGCAGTGATGGGGGCCCTGGAAACACCATATATTTT; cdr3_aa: CASSDGGPGNTIYF
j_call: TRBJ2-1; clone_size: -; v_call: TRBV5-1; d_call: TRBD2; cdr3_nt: TGCGCCAGCAGTTGGTCGACTAGCGGGGTTACCCAGTTCTTC; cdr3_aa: CASSWSTSGVTQFF
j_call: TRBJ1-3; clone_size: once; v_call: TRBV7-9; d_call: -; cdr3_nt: TGTGCCAGCAGCTTAGTCTGGGAGGTCTCTGGAAACACCATATATTTT; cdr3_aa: CASSLVWEVSGNTIYF
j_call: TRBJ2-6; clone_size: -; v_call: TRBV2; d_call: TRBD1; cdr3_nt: TGTGCCAGCAGTGCAGACAGGGTTAAGGCCAACGTCCTGACTTTC; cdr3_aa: CASSADRVKANVLTF
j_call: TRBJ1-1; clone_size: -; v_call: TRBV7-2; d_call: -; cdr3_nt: TGTGCCAGCAGCCCCTCCGGGACACAGAACACTGAAGCTTTCTTT; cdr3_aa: CASSPSGTQNTEAFF
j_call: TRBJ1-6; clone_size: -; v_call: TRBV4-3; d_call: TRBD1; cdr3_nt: TGCGCCAGCAGCCAGGGGACAGTCGATTCACCCCTCCACTTT; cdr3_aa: CASSQGTVDSPLHF